These 13 T cell receptor beta chains came from one sample sequenced in a study of Tregs in tolerant kidney transplant recipients. Only in-frame clones appear in the TCRdb table, and some are missing; sequencing was by immunoSEQ multiplex PCR. The table lists about 31,000 clones. Mixed chimerism was transient after nonmyeloablative marrow transplants from related graft donors. This sample comprised CD4+ T cells from blood (PBMCs), obtained 24 months after the transplant. Receptor source: a human patient who received a combined kidney and bone marrow transplant. Some of the T cells might come from the graft donor.

Concerning this clone: The read ends 3 residues before the CDR3 terminus; that terminus is restored from the germline J gene. The V call is TRBV12-3 or TRBV12-4, the J call TRBJ1-1; 7 nucleotides match TRBD1. The CDR3 extends over 16 amino acids. After removal of 4 bases from V and 5 bases from J, the junction contained 13 bases not matched to a gene. The covered CDR3 bases are TGTGCCAGCAGTTCACTAGGGGGCGCGGGAGTGACTGAA. This encodes CASSSLGGAGVTE. The full CDR3 sequence reads CASSSLGGAGVTEAFF.

As for this clone: From the germline J gene comes the end of the CDR3, since the read stops 3 residues before it. The chain combines TRBV5-1 with TRBJ2-1; the D is unclear. CDR1 is SGHRS, CDR2 YFSETQ, per germline. There are 14 residues in the CDR3. The V gene lost 0 bases and the J gene lost 1 base, with 5 bases spanning the gap. CDR3 bases read: TGCGCCAGCAGCTTGGACGGGTCCTACAATGAG. It codes for CASSLDGSYNE. The full CDR3 is CASSLDGSYNEQFF. The complete variable domain, with remaining parts taken from reference TRBV5-1 and TRBJ2-1, reads KAGVTQTPRYLIKTRGQQVTLSCSPISGHRSVSWYQQTPGQGLQFLFEYFSETQRNKGNFPGRFSGRQFSNSRSEMNVSTLELGDSALYLCASSLDGSYNEQFFGPGTRLTVL.

About this clone: The CDR3 goes on 3 residues after the read ends, and that part is filled in from the germline J gene. The rearrangement joins TRBV19 to TRBJ2-2; D might be TRBD1 (6 bases). CDR1 LNHDA and CDR2 SQIVND come from the germline V gene (reference sequence). The V and J ends lost 9 bases and 2 bases respectively, with 10 bases between them. The CDR3 runs to 13 residues. The CDR3 reads CASRGRNTGELFF. The sequenced CDR3 bases are TGTGCCAGCAGGGGTCGTAACACCGGGGAG.

For this clone: Read data end 3 residues before the CDR3 end; the end is taken from the germline J gene. The chain joins TRBV18 to TRBJ1-6; D is unclear. Trimming took off 2 bases at V and 5 bases at J, with 7 bases between the two ends. Germline lookup yields CDR1 KGHSH and CDR2 LQKENI. The CDR3 length is 14 residues. CDR3 amino acids: CASSPAGNNSPLHF. The part of the CDR3 DNA that was read is TGTGCCAGCTCACCAGCAGGAAATAATTCACCC.

Of note for this clone: The read is 3 residues too short to cover the CDR3 end, so that end is filled in from the germline J gene. The chain combines TRBV10-3 with TRBJ2-1, with 7 nucleotides matching TRBD2. The V gene end was trimmed by 3 bases and the J gene end by 2 bases; junction bases not matched to a gene: 7. There are 16 residues in the CDR3. Germline V lookup: CDR1 ENHRY, CDR2 SYGVKD. CDR3 bases read: TGTGCCATCAGTGACGGGGGGTCGTCTGCCTACAATGAG. This encodes CAISDGGSSAYNE. From start to end, the CDR3 is CAISDGGSSAYNEQFF.

CDR3 DNA (partial): TGCAGTGCTAGGATGGACACCTCTAACTATGGC. The encoded protein is CSARMDTSNYG. The whole CDR3 protein reads CSARMDTSNYGYTF. The chain has TRBV20-1 and TRBJ1-2; perhaps TRBD1 as D (5 bases). The DNA ends 3 residues before the CDR3 does, and the rest of the CDR3 is filled in from the germline J gene. Trimming pared 3 bases from V and 0 bases from J, leaving 11 bases between. This CDR3 comprises 14 residues. Germline-derived CDR1 and CDR2 are DFQATT and SNEGSKA (reference sequence).

Of note for this clone: The read stops 3 residues short of the end of the CDR3; the missing end is completed from the germline J gene. V gene TRBV6-2 or TRBV6-3 combines with J gene TRBJ2-1; 10 nucleotides line up with TRBD2. V trimming: 3 bases; J trimming: 8 bases; junction bases outside the gene matches: 7. This CDR3 has 15 residues. From germline, CDR1 is MNHEY and CDR2 SVGEGT. The CDR3 bases that were read are TGTGCCAGCAGTTATCCGGGACTAGCGAGGCATGAG. Its translation is CASSYPGLARHE. The whole CDR3 region reads CASSYPGLARHEQFF.

To note about this clone: The read ends 3 residues early relative to the CDR3; the germline J gene fills the gap. The V call is TRBV20-1, the J call TRBJ1-5, with D possibly being TRBD1 (5 bases). Germline V gene data show CDR1 as DFQATT and CDR2 as SNEGSKA (reference sequence). CDR3 size: 13 residues. The ends were cut back, 5 bases at V and 3 bases at J, with 11 bases in the middle. CDR3 protein: CSASWGNNQPQHF. The CDR3 DNA, read in part, is TGCAGTGCTTCCTGGGGCAACAATCAGCCC.

For this clone: The CDR3 goes on 3 residues after the read ends, and that part is filled in from the germline J gene. The chain joins TRBV2 to TRBJ2-2; 12 nucleotides line up with TRBD2. Losses at the gene ends were 5 bases for V and 0 bases for J; bases not matched to a gene: 4. The CDR3 covers 17 residues. CDR1 is SNHLY and CDR2 is FYNNEI in the germline V gene. The CDR3 region is CASSLLAGGSNTGELFF. Partial CDR3 DNA: TGTGCCAGCAGTTTACTAGCGGGAGGATCGAACACCGGGGAG.

Points on this clone: The read finishes 3 residues shy of the CDR3 end, and the germline J gene is used to complete it. The chain uses TRBV10-2 and TRBJ2-7, with 10 positions matching TRBD2. Per the germline V gene, CDR1 is WSHSY and CDR2 is SAAADI. This CDR3 spans 16 amino acids. The trim removed 1 base at V and 4 bases at J, leaving 7 bases unmatched. The covered CDR3 bases are TGCGCCAGCAGTGAGTGGGCTAGCGGGAGTACTTACGAG. Translated: CASSEWASGSTYE. The CDR3 as a whole reads CASSEWASGSTYEQYF.

To note about this clone: The CDR3 extends 3 residues past the end of the read, so its final part is completed from the germline J gene. The chain is built from TRBV7-3 and TRBJ2-1; 7 nucleotides align to TRBD2. The CDR3 spans 14 residues. Germline CDR1 SGHTA, CDR2 FQGTGA. Trimming took 2 bases from V and 9 from J; bases not matched to a gene: 7. The CDR3 region is CASSLFAGAVEQFF. The part of the CDR3 DNA that was read is TGTGCCAGCAGCTTATTCGCGGGAGCGGTTGAG.

As for this clone: Coverage ceases 3 residues before the CDR3 finishes, and the germline J gene fills in the end. The chain couples TRBV12-3 or TRBV12-4 to TRBJ1-4, with 7 bases fitting TRBD1. The CDR3 contains 15 residues. The V segment lost 1 base and the J segment 7 bases; nucleotides outside the gene matches: 6. Partial CDR3 DNA: TGTGCCAGCAGTTTAGGGACAGGTCCGAGTGAAAAA. Translating it yields CASSLGTGPSEK. The CDR3, in full, reads CASSLGTGPSEKLFF.

In the case of this clone: Read data end 3 residues before the CDR3 end; the end is taken from the germline J gene. The genes are TRBV20-1 and TRBJ2-6; 12 nucleotides match TRBD2. Germline CDR1 reads DFQATT; CDR2 reads SNEGSKA (reference sequence). This CDR3 is 18 amino acids long. With 2 bases clipped from V and 0 bases from J, the junction kept 5 bases outside the gene matches. The CDR3 protein is CSARKRTSGNSGANVLTF. The CDR3 bases that were read are TGCAGTGCTAGAAAAAGGACTAGCGGGAACTCTGGGGCCAACGTC.